The clone carrying this T cell receptor (beta chain) was recorded a few times. The antigen is not known. TCRdb passed the 5' RACE reads through MiXCR, listing each CDR3 protein once. The sample includes about 550,000 distinct CDR3 sequences, about 19% of them seen just once. This entry comes from a study of T cells after yellow fever vaccination. Study-wide points: Although most clonotypes did not, a small share appeared in both CD4 and CD8 compartments. Once the booster was given, most primary-vaccination clones reappeared, at around 96% for CD4 and roughly 91% for CD8.

This CDR3 region has 14 residues. V gave up 1 base and J gave up 7 bases; unmatched junction bases: 4. The V gene's germline CDR1 is LGHNA and CDR2 YNFKEQ. The clonotype was recovered from a man aged 25 to 40 who received the YFV17D yellow fever vaccine. Here the sequenced sample was PBMCs, taken 15 days after the yellow fever booster vaccination. J is TRBJ2-7 and V is TRBV4-2, with TRBD2 identical over 10 bases. CDR3 coding DNA: TGTGCCAGCAGCCAAGGTGGGACTAGCGTAGAGCAGTACTTC. It encodes CASSQGGTSVEQYF.